This is a list of T cell receptor beta chains from one sample in a study of identical twins. In TCRdb, the 5' RACE reads were re-called with MiXCR into one record per CDR3 protein. This sample has some 330,000 distinct CDR3 sequences, with roughly 10% found just once. Sequenced: naive T cells sorted from blood. The receptors here all came from a woman in her fifties or sixties in good health. Each CDR3 is given with its conserved first and last residue. A D gene is named only where the DNA matches it firmly. The listing skips clone size in some rows; elsewhere it reads once, few, many or a size class.

CDR3	DNA	V	J	size	D
CASSLGHEQYF	TGTGCCAGCAGTTTAGGTCACGAGCAGTACTTC	TRBV27	TRBJ2-7	many	-
CASSSPGPGPAKNIQYF	TGTGCCAGCAGTTCCCCGGGCCCAGGCCCCGCCAAAAACATTCAGTACTTC	TRBV28	TRBJ2-4	few	-
CASSRDLAREQYF	TGTGCCAGCAGCCGGGACCTAGCTCGGGAGCAGTACTTC	TRBV25-1	TRBJ2-7	-	-
CATSDPAGATYEQYF	TGTGCCACCAGTGACCCGGCAGGGGCCACCTACGAGCAGTACTTC	TRBV24-1	TRBJ2-7	many	-
CASRFRGGDTDTQYF	TGTGCCAGCAGGTTTCGGGGGGGGGACACAGATACGCAGTATTTT	TRBV11-2	TRBJ2-3	few	TRBD2
CASSFRGRAAYEQYF	TGTGCCAGCAGTTTCCGCGGGAGGGCCGCTTACGAGCAGTACTTC	TRBV28	TRBJ2-7	many	TRBD2
CASSYSSRGYNSPLHF	TGTGCCAGCAGTTACTCGAGCAGGGGATATAACTCACCCCTCCACTTT	TRBV6-2/TRBV6-3	TRBJ1-6	many	-
CASSLAYVDEQFF	TGCGCCAGCAGCTTGGCCTACGTGGATGAGCAGTTCTTC	TRBV5-1	TRBJ2-1	-	-
CSASWLNRGIYEQYF	TGCAGTGCGAGTTGGCTAAATAGGGGTATCTACGAGCAGTACTTC	TRBV20-1	TRBJ2-7	few	-
CASIGGGSSTDTQYF	TGTGCCAGCATTGGGGGAGGATCAAGCACAGATACGCAGTATTTT	TRBV12-3/TRBV12-4	TRBJ2-3	few	-
CASSPPGQGNGYTF	TGTGCCAGCTCACCACCGGGACAGGGGAATGGCTACACCTTC	TRBV18	TRBJ1-2	many	TRBD1
CASSQPRTSGKTDTQYF	TGCGCCAGCAGCCAACCCCGAACTAGCGGGAAAACAGATACGCAGTATTTT	TRBV4-1	TRBJ2-3	many	TRBD2
CASSFSFGTQYF	TGTGCCAGCAGTTTCTCGTTTGGGACCCAGTACTTC	TRBV28	TRBJ2-5	-	-
CASSPFTVVGGYTF	TGTGCCAGCAGCCCATTCACAGTAGTCGGTGGCTACACCTTC	TRBV7-9	TRBJ1-2	many	-
CASSNTSGTRGVEQFF	TGTGCCAGCAGCAACACCTCCGGGACTAGAGGGGTTGAGCAGTTCTTC	TRBV5-5	TRBJ2-1	many	TRBD2
CASSLEGTASYEQYF	TGTGCCAGCAGCTTGGAAGGGACAGCGTCTTACGAGCAGTACTTC	TRBV5-4	TRBJ2-7	-	TRBD1
CASSLGVTGAEEQFF	TGTGCCAGCAGCTTGGGCGTGACAGGGGCAGAAGAGCAGTTCTTC	TRBV5-5	TRBJ2-1	-	TRBD1
CASSYGQISPLHF	TGTGCCAGCAGCTATGGACAGATTTCACCCCTCCACTTT	TRBV7-6	TRBJ1-6	few	-
CATSRDVPGGVPNEQFF	TGTGCCACCAGCAGAGATGTTCCTGGGGGAGTCCCCAATGAGCAGTTCTTC	TRBV15	TRBJ2-1	many	-
CASSRRASGLNEQFF	TGTGCCAGCAGCCGCAGGGCTAGCGGGCTTAATGAGCAGTTCTTC	TRBV7-9	TRBJ2-1	-	TRBD2
CASVQAGTDTQYF	TGTGCCAGCGTGCAGGCGGGCACAGATACGCAGTATTTT	TRBV6-5	TRBJ2-3	-	-
CASSPLGRAEQYF	TGTGCCAGCAGCCCCCTAGGGAGGGCCGAGCAGTACTTC	TRBV27	TRBJ2-7	many	TRBD2
CASSELVFEQYF	TGTGCCAGCAGTGAACTAGTCTTCGAGCAGTACTTC	TRBV2	TRBJ2-7	few	-
CASSLDPGRVIEQYF	TGTGCCAGCAGTTTAGACCCGGGACGGGTTATTGAGCAGTACTTC	TRBV12-3/TRBV12-4	TRBJ2-7	many	-
CASSRLAGYSYNEQFF	TGTGCCAGCAGTCGACTAGCGGGATACTCCTACAATGAGCAGTTCTTC	TRBV28	TRBJ2-1	few	TRBD2
CASSQLHEQFF	TGTGCCAGCAGCCAACTGCATGAGCAGTTCTTC	TRBV11-2	TRBJ2-1	few	-
CASSPGNTGYTF	TGTGCCAGCAGCCCAGGCAATACTGGCTACACCTTC	TRBV7-9	TRBJ1-2	many	-
CASAFGGAKNEQYF	TGTGCCAGTGCCTTTGGGGGGGCAAAGAACGAGCAGTACTTC	TRBV12-3/TRBV12-4	TRBJ2-7	-	-
CASSLDRASYEQYF	TGTGCCAGCAGTTTAGACAGGGCCTCCTACGAGCAGTACTTC	TRBV27	TRBJ2-7	-	TRBD1